The 16 T cell receptor beta chains in this list originate from one sample, sequenced in a study of T-cell memory formation after mild COVID-19. A single record per CDR3 protein comes from TCRdb applying MiXCR to the 5' RACE reads. The table lists roughly 550,000 distinct CDR3 sequences, over 20% of them singletons. Source material: PBMCs or a T cell subset sorted from them (not recorded which). The receptors stem from an adult woman who had mild COVID-19 (a few samples of this study predate the infection). Cell type and time point are not known.

This clonotype was observed at least ten times. CDR3 bases: TGTGCCAGCAGCTTAGGGCCGGGACTATCGAACACTGAAGCTTTCTTT. Translating gives CASSLGPGLSNTEAFF. The rearrangement links TRBV7-3 to TRBJ1-1; TRBD1 is a possible D gene (5 bases). Per germline, CDR1 SGHTA and CDR2 FQGTGA. CDR3 size: 16 residues. Between the trimmed V and J ends, which lost 2 bases and 1 base, there was a span of 14 bases.

The chain employs TRBV12-3 or TRBV12-4 and TRBJ1-6; 9 bases fit TRBD1. The trim removed 3 bases at V and 7 bases at J, leaving 4 bases unmatched. The CDR3 is 15 residues long. The CDR3, as DNA: TGTGCCAGCAGTTTGGGGACAGGGCCGAATTCACCCCTCCACTTT. Residues: CASSLGTGPNSPLHF.

This clonotype has a handful of counts. The V gene is TRBV14, the J gene TRBJ2-7; 10 bases line up with TRBD2. The CDR3 loop spans 18 amino acids. Germline V gene sequence: CDR1 SGHDN, CDR2 FVKESK. The V gene end was trimmed by 1 base and the J gene end by 2 bases; junction bases not matched to a gene: 11. The CDR3 spells CASSQGGIRTSGTYEQYF. The DNA for the CDR3 is TGTGCCAGCAGCCAAGGAGGAATTCGGACTAGCGGAACCTACGAGCAGTACTTC.

The chain uses TRBV9 and TRBJ1-1; a possible D gene is TRBD1 (5 bases). The CDR3 contains 14 residues. Per germline, CDR1 SGDLS and CDR2 YYNGEE. V lost 4 bases and J lost 1, with 11 bases in between. CDR3 amino acids: CASSRDPANTEAFF. DNA of the CDR3: TGTGCCAGCAGCCGGGACCCTGCGAACACTGAAGCTTTCTTT.

This chain connects TRBV3-1 to TRBJ2-6; TRBD2 might be the D (5 bases). This CDR3 has 15 amino acids. V lost 6 bases to trimming and J lost 7 bases, with 16 bases between them. Germline CDR1 reads LGHDT; CDR2 reads YNNKEL (reference sequence). The CDR3 is CASSPSGIDANVLTF. The CDR3 region has the DNA TGTGCCAGCAGTCCCTCGGGGATAGACGCCAACGTCCTGACTTTC. Looking up the rest from reference TRBV3-1 and TRBJ2-6 gives the full variable domain: DTAVSQTPKYLVTQMGNDKSIKCEQNLGHDTMYWYKQDSKKFLKIMFSYNNKELIINETVPNRFSPKSPDKAHLNLHINSLELGDSAVYFCASSPSGIDANVLTFGAGSRLTVL.

The chain carries TRBV4-2 and TRBJ2-2; the match to TRBD2 covers 8 bases. Germline values: CDR1 LGHNA, CDR2 YNFKEQ. This CDR3 has 16 residues. Losses at the gene ends were 1 base for V and 7 bases for J; bases not matched to a gene: 8. This CDR3 reads CASSQADGGAGGELFF. The CDR3 DNA reads as TGTGCCAGCAGCCAAGCTGACGGGGGGGCCGGCGGGGAGCTGTTTTTT.

This chain connects TRBV20-1 to TRBJ2-7, with a possible D match to TRBD1 (6 bases). The CDR3 spans 14 residues. CDR1 DFQATT and CDR2 SNEGSKA come from the germline V gene (reference sequence). Trimming shortened V by 3 bases and J by 4 bases, and 16 bases separated the two germline ends. The CDR3 coding sequence is TGCAGTGCTAGTAGTGACAGGTTAGGATACGAGCAGTACTTC. Amino acids: CSASSDRLGYEQYF.

Only a few counts were recorded for this clonotype. This rearrangement joins TRBV24-1 to TRBJ2-7; TRBD2 matches 10 bases. Germline V lookup: CDR1 KGHDR, CDR2 SFDVKD. With 4 bases clipped from V and 7 bases from J, the junction kept 6 bases outside the gene matches. The CDR3 contains 14 residues. In nucleotides, the CDR3 is TGTGCCACCAGTGACTCCGGGACTAGCGTTGAGCAGTACTTC. Translating gives CATSDSGTSVEQYF.

This clonotype was seen a handful of times. V is TRBV13 and J is TRBJ2-5, with a tentative D call TRBD1 (5 bases). Trimming stripped 4 bases from V and 0 bases from J, with 15 bases between. This CDR3 has 16 amino acids. The V gene's germline CDR1 is PRHDT and CDR2 FYEKMQ (reference sequence). The CDR3 sequence: CASSSRARGHQETQYF. CDR3 sequence (DNA): TGTGCCAGCAGCTCCCGAGCAAGGGGCCACCAAGAGACCCAGTACTTC. Complete variable domain (other parts from reference TRBV13 and TRBJ2-5): AAGVIQSPRHLIKEKRETATLKCYPIPRHDTVYWYQQGPGQDPQFLISFYEKMQSDKGSIPDRFSAQQFSDYHSELNMSSLELGDSALYFCASSSRARGHQETQYFGPGTRLLVL.

This clonotype was picked up a small number of times. This rearrangement joins TRBV12-3 or TRBV12-4 to TRBJ2-1; 9 nucleotides agree with TRBD1. The junction had 1 base not matched to a gene; V was cut back by 5 bases and J by 8 bases. This CDR3 region has 12 residues. DNA of the CDR3: TGTGCCAGCAGTACAGGGGGCGATGAGCAGTTCTTC. It is translated as CASSTGGDEQFF.

This rearrangement joins TRBV20-1 to TRBJ1-6; D unresolved. The CDR3 consists of 16 residues. With 6 bases removed from V and 3 bases from J, the gap between germline ends came to 18 bases. CDR1 and CDR2 (germline): DFQATT, SNEGSKA (reference sequence). The CDR3 DNA follows: TGCAGTGCCTCCCCGCCGGGCTCCTACTATAATTCACCCCTCCACTTT. Translating it yields CSASPPGSYYNSPLHF.

The V call is TRBV7-2, the J call TRBJ2-2; D is ambiguous. Germline loops: CDR1 SGHTA, CDR2 FQGNSA. Trimming took off 7 bases at V and 0 bases at J, with 9 bases between the two ends. CDR3 length equals 14 residues. CDR3 residues: CASTHYANTGELFF. For the CDR3, the DNA is TGTGCCAGCACCCATTACGCGAACACCGGGGAGCTGTTTTTT.

The chain employs TRBV12-5 and TRBJ1-2, with 9 bases aligning to TRBD1. The length of the CDR3 is 14 residues. The junction had 6 bases not matched to a gene; V was cut back by 5 bases and J by 5 bases. Germline CDR1 reads LGHNT; CDR2 reads FRNRAP. CDR3 amino acids: CASGLSGTGYGYTF. The DNA for the CDR3 is TGTGCTAGTGGTCTCAGCGGGACAGGGTATGGCTACACCTTC. Based on the CDR3 plus reference TRBV12-5 and TRBJ1-2, the full variable domain is DARVTQTPRHKVTEMGQEVTMRCQPILGHNTVFWYRQTMMQGLELLAYFRNRAPLDDSGMPKDRFSAEMPDATLATLKIQPSEPRDSAVYFCASGLSGTGYGYTFGSGTRLTVV.

The chain employs TRBV7-3 and TRBJ2-1, with 7 nucleotides matching TRBD2. The CDR3 sequence is 16 residues long. Germline V CDR1 and CDR2: SGHTA, FQGTGA. The V segment lost 2 bases and the J segment 6 bases; nucleotides outside the gene matches: 10. The CDR3 loop is CASSLVPGRGGNEQFF. CDR3 nucleotides: TGTGCCAGCAGCTTAGTGCCGGGGAGGGGTGGCAATGAGCAGTTCTTC.

This clonotype was seen more than once but under ten times. The chain links TRBV12-3 or TRBV12-4 to TRBJ2-7, with no clear D. The ends were cut back, 6 bases at V and 4 bases at J, with 19 bases in the middle. This CDR3 spans 15 amino acids. The CDR3 sequence: CASSPGLLPLYEQYF. In DNA form, the CDR3 reads TGTGCCAGCAGCCCGGGTCTCCTCCCTCTTTACGAGCAGTACTTC.

This clonotype showed up just a few times. The chain links TRBV5-1 to TRBJ2-7; unclear D gene. With 0 bases removed from V and 0 bases from J, the gap between germline ends came to 7 bases. The germline V gene encodes CDR1 SGHRS and CDR2 YFSETQ. The CDR3 contains 14 residues. This CDR3 is CASSLELPSYEQYF. In nucleotides, the CDR3 is TGCGCCAGCAGCTTGGAACTTCCCTCCTACGAGCAGTACTTC.